This TCR beta chain derives from a study of control samples from healthy donors and cancer patients. This clone was detected once. This table comes from immunoSEQ multiplex PCR, and its TCRdb copy is limited to in-frame clones, with some not included. The table has about 160,000 clones, over 90% seen once; the top ten hold approximately 1%. Germline values: CDR1 SGHVS, CDR2 FQNEAQ. V lost 5 bases to trimming and J lost 6 bases; unmatched junction nucleotides: 19. The CDR3 covers 18 residues. The TCR sequence derives from a woman in her twenties or thirties in good health. The material sequenced was blood. The genes are TRBV7-8 and TRBJ2-3; 8 bases align to TRBD1. CDR3 sequence: CASSPGGWPGQVGDTQYF. The DNA of the CDR3 is TGTGCCAGCAGCCCTGGCGGGTGGCCGGGACAGGTGGGGGATACGCAGTATTTT.